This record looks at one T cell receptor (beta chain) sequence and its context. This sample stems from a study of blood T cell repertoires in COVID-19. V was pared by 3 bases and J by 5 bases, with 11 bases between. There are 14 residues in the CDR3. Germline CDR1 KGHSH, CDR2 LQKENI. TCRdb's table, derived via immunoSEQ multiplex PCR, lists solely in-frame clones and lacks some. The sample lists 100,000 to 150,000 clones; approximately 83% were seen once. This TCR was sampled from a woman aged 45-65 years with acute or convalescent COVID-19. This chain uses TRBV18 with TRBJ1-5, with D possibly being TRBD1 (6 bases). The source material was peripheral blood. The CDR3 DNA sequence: TGTGCCAGCTCACCGGATGCAGGGGATCAGCCCCAGCATTTT. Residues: CASSPDAGDQPQHF.